This T cell receptor (beta chain) came from a study of Graves' ophthalmopathy and Graves' hyperthyroidism. This clonotype was seen repeatedly, ten times or more. Transcripts of RNA were the source for amplifying TCR beta CDR3 regions. HTBI-primed RT-PCR formed the first round, and a multiplex PCR formed the second. From the multiplex PCR reads, TCRdb called clonotypes with MiXCR, one entry per CDR3 protein. The data hold a few hundred thousand distinct CDR3 sequences, with approximately 18% observed a single time. Pregnant or lactating patients and those with other autoimmune diseases or uncontrolled infections were excluded. Germline values: CDR1 MNHNS, CDR2 SASEGT. This CDR3 region has 17 residues. V lost 1 base and J lost 0, with 13 bases in between.

The sample was peripheral blood. V and J are TRBV6-1 and TRBJ1-5; D call uncertain. The TCR sequence derives from an adult woman with stable Graves' hyperthyroidism. The CDR3: CASSEGAWGASNQPQHF. CDR3 nucleotides: TGTGCCAGCAGTGAAGGTGCCTGGGGAGCTAGCAATCAGCCCCAGCATTTT.